These 20 T cell receptor beta chains share one sample of origin, sequenced in a study of blood T cell repertoires in COVID-19. Assay used: immunoSEQ multiplex PCR; TCRdb lists only in-frame clones, some missing. The sample lists roughly 90,000 clones, roughly 84% occurring once. The sequencing sample was made of peripheral blood. The receptors here all came from a woman older than 75 with active or convalescent COVID-19.

This clone was found a few times. The gene calls are TRBV19 and TRBJ1-6, with TRBD1 as a possible D gene (5 bases). The CDR3 spans 14 residues. Trimming pared 7 bases from V and 9 bases from J, leaving 16 bases between. Germline V gene sequence: CDR1 LNHDA, CDR2 SQIVND (reference sequence). The DNA of the CDR3 is TGTGCCAGTAAGGGCAGGGATTCAATTTCACCCCTCCACTTT. It specifies CASKGRDSISPLHF.

The V call is TRBV19, the J call TRBJ1-2; unclear D gene. Trimming took 0 bases from V and 3 from J, leaving 8 bases between them. This CDR3 has 14 residues. Germline CDR1 is LNHDA and CDR2 is SQIVND (reference sequence). CDR3 sequence (DNA): TGTGCCAGTAGTATAGACAGGACTGACTATGGCTACACCTTC. Encoded protein: CASSIDRTDYGYTF.

The V call is TRBV20-1, the J call TRBJ1-6; D uncertain. Trimming removed 5 bases from V and 14 bases from J, with 13 bases in between. Germline loops: CDR1 DFQATT, CDR2 SNEGSKA (reference sequence). This CDR3 is 11 amino acids long. DNA of the CDR3: TGCAGTGCTTCTTCCCGAGAGGCCCTCCACTTT. The encoded protein is CSASSREALHF.

The chain couples TRBV9 to TRBJ2-1; tentative D call: TRBD1 (6 bases). This CDR3 has 13 amino acids. Germline CDR1 SGDLS, CDR2 YYNGEE. The V end lost 4 bases, the J end lost 7 bases, and 12 bases lay between the germline ends. The CDR3 loop reads CASSPHTGNEQFF. CDR3 nucleotide sequence: TGTGCCAGCAGCCCGCATACAGGGAATGAGCAGTTCTTC.

This clone was seen a few times. V usage is TRBV29-1 and J usage is TRBJ1-2, with a tentative D call TRBD1 (6 bases). Per germline, CDR1 SQVTM and CDR2 ANQGSEA. V was cut by 6 bases and J by 8 bases, with 25 bases left in between. There are 15 residues in the CDR3. The CDR3 loop is CSVIPDRNGVGGYTF. CDR3 DNA: TGCAGCGTCATACCTGACAGGAACGGCGTCGGCGGCTACACCTTC.

The genes are TRBV6-5 and TRBJ2-2; D gene unclear. The CDR3 is 12 residues long. Trimming removed 3 bases from V and 6 bases from J, with 5 bases in between. CDR1 is MNHEY, CDR2 SVGAGI, per germline. CDR3 protein: CASSYQAGELFF. CDR3 in DNA: TGTGCCAGCAGTTATCAGGCCGGGGAGCTGTTTTTT.

The CDR3 nucleotides are TGTGCCAGTAGTCCCGGACTCGAGAACTACGAGCAGTACTTC. Its translation is CASSPGLENYEQYF. This rearrangement joins TRBV19 to TRBJ2-7; TRBD2 might be the D (5 bases). Germline V gene sequence: CDR1 LNHDA, CDR2 SQIVND (reference sequence). V shed 5 bases and J shed 3 bases, with 14 bases lying between them. CDR3 size: 14 residues.

This clone has just one count. The chain carries TRBV11-3 and TRBJ2-4, with D tentatively TRBD1 (6 bases). The germline gives CDR1 SGHNT, CDR2 YENEEA. V gave up 1 base and J gave up 2 bases, with 15 bases separating them. The length of the CDR3 is 17 residues. As DNA, the CDR3 is TGTGCCAGCAGCTTAGTTACAGGGCCCTTAACCAAAAACATTCAGTACTTC. Protein: CASSLVTGPLTKNIQYF.

The genes are TRBV19 and TRBJ2-5, with 9 bases identical to TRBD2. With V trimmed by 5 bases and J by 3 bases, 7 bases remained unmatched. Germline V gene sequence: CDR1 LNHDA, CDR2 SQIVND (reference sequence). This CDR3 spans 15 amino acids. The CDR3 DNA sequence: TGTGCCAGTAGTCGGGGACTAGCAGAGGAAGAGACCCAGTACTTC. Its protein product is CASSRGLAEEETQYF.

This chain uses TRBV24-1 with TRBJ1-1; the match to TRBD1 covers 7 bases. There are 13 residues in the CDR3. Losses at the gene ends were 5 bases for V and 5 bases for J; bases not matched to a gene: 4. CDR1 KGHDR and CDR2 SFDVKD come from the germline V gene. The CDR3 sequence: CATSAGGITEAFF. The CDR3, as DNA: TGTGCCACCAGTGCAGGGGGTATTACTGAAGCTTTCTTT.

This clone occurred a few times. This chain uses TRBV5-1 with TRBJ1-2, with 7 bases aligning to TRBD1. CDR3 length: 14 residues. CDR1 SGHRS and CDR2 YFSETQ come from the germline V gene. V shed 2 bases, J shed 6 bases, and the junction held 7 bases outside the gene matches. CDR3 protein: CASSFEGARDGYTF. DNA of the CDR3: TGCGCCAGCAGCTTCGAGGGGGCGCGTGATGGCTACACCTTC.

The table lists this clone with a few counts. The chain recombines TRBV3-1 (or the pseudogene TRBV3-2) with TRBJ1-2, with 10 bases that match TRBD1. V shed 1 base and J 7 bases; nucleotides not matched to a gene: 9. Germline CDR1 LGHDT, CDR2 YNNKEL (reference sequence). The CDR3 runs to 16 residues. The DNA of the CDR3 is TGTGCCAGCAGCCAAGCGGGGACAGGGGACCAGAGTGGCTACACCTTC. It encodes CASSQAGTGDQSGYTF.

The chain carries TRBV11-2 and TRBJ1-4; maybe TRBD1 (5 bases). This CDR3 spans 16 amino acids. Trimming took off 3 bases at V and 0 bases at J, with 11 bases between the two ends. Germline CDR1 reads SGHAT; CDR2 reads FQNNGV. CDR3 DNA: TGTGCCAGCAGCTTTCTAGGGGATGCAACTAATGAAAAACTGTTTTTT. Its translation: CASSFLGDATNEKLFF.

The V call is TRBV5-8, the J call TRBJ1-5, with D perhaps matching TRBD1 (5 bases). CDR1 SGHTS and CDR2 YDEGEE come from the germline V gene. V was shortened by 7 bases and J by 7 bases, with 21 bases between the two germline ends. This CDR3 comprises 15 residues. As DNA, the CDR3 is TGTGCCAGCCTTCCTAGGGCGTCAGGGAGGCAGCCCCAGCATTTT. This gives the protein CASLPRASGRQPQHF.

The chain joins TRBV5-1 to TRBJ2-1, with TRBD2 matching 12 bases. CDR3 length: 17 amino acids. V gave up 4 bases and J gave up 5 bases; unmatched junction bases: 10. CDR1 and CDR2 from the germline V gene are SGHRS and YFSETQ. The CDR3 DNA is TGCGCCAGCAGCCCATTACCGGGACTAGCGGGTAACAATGAGCAGTTCTTC. Its translation is CASSPLPGLAGNNEQFF.

The chain carries TRBV5-1 and TRBJ2-3; 8 bases agree with TRBD1. This CDR3 has 14 residues. The V segment lost 1 base and the J segment 4 bases; nucleotides outside the gene matches: 2. Per the germline V gene, CDR1 is SGHRS and CDR2 is YFSETQ. Written as DNA, the CDR3 is TGCGCCAGCAGCTTGCAGACAGGGGCAGATACGCAGTATTTT. Protein product: CASSLQTGADTQYF. Full variable domain (remainder filled in from reference TRBV5-1 and TRBJ2-3): KAGVTQTPRYLIKTRGQQVTLSCSPISGHRSVSWYQQTPGQGLQFLFEYFSETQRNKGNFPGRFSGRQFSNSRSEMNVSTLELGDSALYLCASSLQTGADTQYFGPGTRLTVL.

The rearrangement joins TRBV28 to TRBJ2-7; TRBD2 aligns across 7 bases. This CDR3 is built from 13 residues. CDR1 is MDHEN and CDR2 is SYDVKM in the germline V gene. Trimming cost V 9 bases and J 2 bases; bases outside gene matches: 7. The CDR3 DNA reads TGTGCCAGTGGGGGGGGTCCAACCTACGAGCAGTACTTC. Translated: CASGGGPTYEQYF. Full variable domain (remainder filled in from reference TRBV28 and TRBJ2-7): DVKVTQSSRYLVKRTGEKVFLECVQDMDHENMFWYRQDPGLGLRLIYFSYDVKMKEKGDIPEGYSVSREKKERFSLILESASTNQTSMYLCASGGGPTYEQYFGPGTRLTVT.

The chain recombines TRBV7-3 with TRBJ2-3; TRBD2 matches 10 bases. Germline V gene lookup returns CDR1 SGHTA and CDR2 FQGTGA. The CDR3 spans 16 residues. Unmatched junction bases numbered 9, after V lost 5 bases and J lost 4 bases. CDR3 loop: CASSTEAGGPADTQYF. CDR3 nucleotides: TGTGCCAGCAGCACGGAAGCGGGAGGGCCAGCAGATACGCAGTATTTT.

The gene calls are TRBV6-6 and TRBJ1-2; the D is unclear. V was trimmed by 8 bases and J by 2 bases, leaving 12 bases between them. CDR1 MNHNY and CDR2 SVGAGI come from the germline V gene (reference sequence). This CDR3 is built from 13 residues. CDR3 amino acids: CASRPGLNYGYTF. Written as DNA, the CDR3 is TGTGCCAGCCGGCCGGGATTGAACTATGGCTACACCTTC.

This chain uses TRBV19 with TRBJ1-1; 7 nucleotides align to TRBD1. This CDR3 comprises 15 residues. Germline V gene lookup returns CDR1 LNHDA and CDR2 SQIVND (reference sequence). After removal of 4 bases from V and 0 bases from J, the junction contained 5 bases not matched to a gene. CDR3 in amino acids: CASSKRGLLNTEAFF. The CDR3 bases are TGTGCCAGTAGTAAGAGGGGGCTTTTGAACACTGAAGCTTTCTTT.